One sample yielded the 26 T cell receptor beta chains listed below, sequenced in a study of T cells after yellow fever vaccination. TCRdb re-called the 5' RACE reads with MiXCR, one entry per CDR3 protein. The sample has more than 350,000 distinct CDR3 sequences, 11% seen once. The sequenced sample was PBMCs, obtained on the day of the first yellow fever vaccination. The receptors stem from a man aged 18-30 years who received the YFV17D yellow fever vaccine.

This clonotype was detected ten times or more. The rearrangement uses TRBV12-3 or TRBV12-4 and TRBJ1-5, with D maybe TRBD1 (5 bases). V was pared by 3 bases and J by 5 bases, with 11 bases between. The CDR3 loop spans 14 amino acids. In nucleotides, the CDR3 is TGTGCCAGCAGTTTCACCGGGACCGATCAGCCCCAGCATTTT. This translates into CASSFTGTDQPQHF.

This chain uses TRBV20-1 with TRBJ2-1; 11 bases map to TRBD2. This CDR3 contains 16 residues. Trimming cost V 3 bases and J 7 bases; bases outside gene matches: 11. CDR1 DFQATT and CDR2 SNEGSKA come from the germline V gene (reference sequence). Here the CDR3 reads CSASTRGLAVENEQFF. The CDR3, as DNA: TGCAGTGCTAGTACTAGGGGACTAGCGGTGGAGAATGAGCAGTTCTTC.

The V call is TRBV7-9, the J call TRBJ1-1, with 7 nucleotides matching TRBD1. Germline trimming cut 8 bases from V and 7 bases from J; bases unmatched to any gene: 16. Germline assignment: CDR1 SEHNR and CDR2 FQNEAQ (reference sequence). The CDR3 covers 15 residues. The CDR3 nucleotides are TGTGCCAGCTCGGGACAGCGCGTATCTAAGATTGAAGCTTTCTTT. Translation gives CASSGQRVSKIEAFF.

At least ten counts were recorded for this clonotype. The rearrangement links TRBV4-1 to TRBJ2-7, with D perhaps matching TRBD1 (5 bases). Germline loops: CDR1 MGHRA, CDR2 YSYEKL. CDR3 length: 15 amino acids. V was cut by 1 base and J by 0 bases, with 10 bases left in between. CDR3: CASSQGGLASYEQYF. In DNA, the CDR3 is TGCGCCAGCAGCCAAGGGGGCCTCGCCTCCTACGAGCAGTACTTC.

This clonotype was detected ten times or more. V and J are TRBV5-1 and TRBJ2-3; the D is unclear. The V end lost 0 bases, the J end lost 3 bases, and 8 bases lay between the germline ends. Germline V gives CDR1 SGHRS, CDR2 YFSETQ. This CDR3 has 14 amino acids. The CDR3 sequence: CASSLGGMTDTQYF. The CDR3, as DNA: TGCGCCAGCAGCTTGGGTGGAATGACAGATACGCAGTATTTT.

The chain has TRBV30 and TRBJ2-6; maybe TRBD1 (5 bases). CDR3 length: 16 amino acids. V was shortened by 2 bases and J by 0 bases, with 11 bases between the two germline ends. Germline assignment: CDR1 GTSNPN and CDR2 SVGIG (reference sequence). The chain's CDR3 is CAWSRQTHSGANVLTF. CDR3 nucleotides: TGTGCCTGGAGTCGACAGACCCACTCTGGGGCCAACGTCCTGACTTTC.

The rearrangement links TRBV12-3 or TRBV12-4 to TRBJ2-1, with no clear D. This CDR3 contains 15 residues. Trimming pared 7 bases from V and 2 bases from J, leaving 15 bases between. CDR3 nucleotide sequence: TGTGCCAGCACCGTTAGGGTCAAAACCTACAATGAGCAGTTCTTC. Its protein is CASTVRVKTYNEQFF.

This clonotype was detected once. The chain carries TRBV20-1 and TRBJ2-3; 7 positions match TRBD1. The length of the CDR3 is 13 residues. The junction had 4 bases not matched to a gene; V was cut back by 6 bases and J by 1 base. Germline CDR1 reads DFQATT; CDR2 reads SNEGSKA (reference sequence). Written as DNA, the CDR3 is TGCAGTGCCGCAACAGGGGGCACAGATACGCAGTATTTT. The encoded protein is CSAATGGTDTQYF.

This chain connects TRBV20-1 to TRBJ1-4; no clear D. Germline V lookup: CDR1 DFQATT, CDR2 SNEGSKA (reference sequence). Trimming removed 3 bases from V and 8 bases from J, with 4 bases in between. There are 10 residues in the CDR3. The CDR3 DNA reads TGCAGTGCTAGTCAGGAAAAACTGTTTTTT. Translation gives CSASQEKLFF.

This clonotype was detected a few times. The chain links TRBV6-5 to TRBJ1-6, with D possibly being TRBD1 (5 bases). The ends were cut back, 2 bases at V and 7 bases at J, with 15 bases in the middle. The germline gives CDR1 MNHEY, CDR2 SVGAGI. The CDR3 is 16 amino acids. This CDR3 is CASSYGRGRANSPLHF. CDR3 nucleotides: TGTGCCAGCAGTTACGGAAGGGGACGCGCGAATTCACCCCTCCACTTT.

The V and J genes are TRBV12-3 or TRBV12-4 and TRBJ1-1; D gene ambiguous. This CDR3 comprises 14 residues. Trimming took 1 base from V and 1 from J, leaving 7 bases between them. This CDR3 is CASSLVTQNTEAFF. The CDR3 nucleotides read TGTGCCAGCAGTTTAGTTACCCAGAACACTGAAGCTTTCTTT.

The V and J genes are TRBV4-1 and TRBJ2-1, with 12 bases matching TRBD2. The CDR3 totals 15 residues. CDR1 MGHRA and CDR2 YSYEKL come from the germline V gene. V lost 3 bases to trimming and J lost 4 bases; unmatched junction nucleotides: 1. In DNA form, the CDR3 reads TGCGCCAGCAGCCAGACTAGCGGGAGATACAATGAGCAGTTCTTC. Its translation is CASSQTSGRYNEQFF.

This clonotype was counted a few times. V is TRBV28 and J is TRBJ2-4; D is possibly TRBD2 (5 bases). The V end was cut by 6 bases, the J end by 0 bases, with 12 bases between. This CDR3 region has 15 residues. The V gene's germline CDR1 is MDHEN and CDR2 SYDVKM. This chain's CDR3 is CASSTAGIAKNIQYF. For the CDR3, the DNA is TGTGCCAGCAGCACAGCCGGGATAGCCAAAAACATTCAGTACTTC.

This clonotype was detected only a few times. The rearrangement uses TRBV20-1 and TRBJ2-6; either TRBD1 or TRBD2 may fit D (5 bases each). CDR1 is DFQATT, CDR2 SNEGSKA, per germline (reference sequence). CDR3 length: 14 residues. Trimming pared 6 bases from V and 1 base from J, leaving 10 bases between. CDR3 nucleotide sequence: TGCAGTGCGGGACGGCCTTCTGGGGCCAACGTCCTGACTTTC. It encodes CSAGRPSGANVLTF.

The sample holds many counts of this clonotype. The CDR3 DNA sequence: TGTGCCAGCAGCTTAGAAGGGCCAGGGGCCTCTAACTATGGCTACACCTTC. The encoded protein is CASSLEGPGASNYGYTF. The chain couples TRBV11-2 to TRBJ1-2; weak D call: TRBD1 (6 bases). CDR3 length: 17 amino acids. V was clipped by 0 bases and J by 0 bases, with 14 bases between them. The germline CDR1 and CDR2 sequences are SGHAT and FQNNGV.

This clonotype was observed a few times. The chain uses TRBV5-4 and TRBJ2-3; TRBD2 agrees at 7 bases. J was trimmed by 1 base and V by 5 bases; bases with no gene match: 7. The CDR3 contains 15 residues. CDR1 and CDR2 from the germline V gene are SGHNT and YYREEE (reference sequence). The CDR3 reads CASSLRLARTDTQYF. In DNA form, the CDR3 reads TGTGCCAGCAGTCTAAGACTAGCTCGCACAGATACGCAGTATTTT.

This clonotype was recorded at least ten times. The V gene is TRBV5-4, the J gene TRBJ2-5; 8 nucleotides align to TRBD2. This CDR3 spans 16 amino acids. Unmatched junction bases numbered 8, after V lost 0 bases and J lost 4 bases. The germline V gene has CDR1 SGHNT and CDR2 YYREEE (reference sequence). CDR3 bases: TGTGCCAGCAGCTTGGGTCGGGGGGGCTTAATAGAGACCCAGTACTTC. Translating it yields CASSLGRGGLIETQYF.

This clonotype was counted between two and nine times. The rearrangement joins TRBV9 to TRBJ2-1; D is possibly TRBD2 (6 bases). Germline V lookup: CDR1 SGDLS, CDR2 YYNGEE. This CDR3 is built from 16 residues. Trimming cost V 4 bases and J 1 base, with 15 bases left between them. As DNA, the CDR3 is TGTGCCAGCAGCCACCCCCGGGGGAGTTCCTACAATGAGCAGTTCTTC. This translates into CASSHPRGSSYNEQFF.

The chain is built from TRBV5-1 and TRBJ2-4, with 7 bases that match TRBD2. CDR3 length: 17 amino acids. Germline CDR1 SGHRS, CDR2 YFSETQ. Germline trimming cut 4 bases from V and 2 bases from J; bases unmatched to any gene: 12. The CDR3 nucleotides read TGCGCCAGCAGCAAACGGGACTACAACACCACCAAAAACATTCAGTACTTC. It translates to CASSKRDYNTTKNIQYF.

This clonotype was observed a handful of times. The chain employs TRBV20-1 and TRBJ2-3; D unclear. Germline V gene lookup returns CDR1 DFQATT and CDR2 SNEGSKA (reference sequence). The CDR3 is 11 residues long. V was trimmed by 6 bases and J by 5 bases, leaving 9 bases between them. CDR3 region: CSALLGDTQYF. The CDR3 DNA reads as TGCAGTGCCCTCCTGGGAGATACGCAGTATTTT.

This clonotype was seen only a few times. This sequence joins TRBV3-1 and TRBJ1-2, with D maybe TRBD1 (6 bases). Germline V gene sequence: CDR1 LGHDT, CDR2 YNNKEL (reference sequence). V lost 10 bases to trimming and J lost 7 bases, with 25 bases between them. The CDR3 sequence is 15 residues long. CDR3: CATCLQGGGSFGYTF. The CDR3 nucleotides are TGTGCCACCTGCCTACAGGGTGGTGGTTCTTTTGGCTACACCTTC.

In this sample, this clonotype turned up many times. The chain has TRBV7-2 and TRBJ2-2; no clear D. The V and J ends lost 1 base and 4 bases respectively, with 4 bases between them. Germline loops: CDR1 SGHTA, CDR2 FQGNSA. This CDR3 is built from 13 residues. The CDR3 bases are TGTGCCAGCAGCTTAGTCCGCACCGGGGAGCTGTTTTTT. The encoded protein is CASSLVRTGELFF.

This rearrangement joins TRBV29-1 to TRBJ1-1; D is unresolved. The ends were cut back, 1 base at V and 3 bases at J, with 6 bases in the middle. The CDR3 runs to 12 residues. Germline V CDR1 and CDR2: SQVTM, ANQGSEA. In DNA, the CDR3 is TGCAGCGTTGAAGGAGGTGACACTGAAGCTTTCTTT. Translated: CSVEGGDTEAFF.

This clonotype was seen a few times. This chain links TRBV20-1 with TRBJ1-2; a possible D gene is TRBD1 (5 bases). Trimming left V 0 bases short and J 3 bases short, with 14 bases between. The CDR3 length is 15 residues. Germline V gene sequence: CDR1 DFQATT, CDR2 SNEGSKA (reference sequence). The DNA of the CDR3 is TGCAGTGCTAGAGATTGGAGGGGCGACGACTATGGCTACACCTTC. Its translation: CSARDWRGDDYGYTF.

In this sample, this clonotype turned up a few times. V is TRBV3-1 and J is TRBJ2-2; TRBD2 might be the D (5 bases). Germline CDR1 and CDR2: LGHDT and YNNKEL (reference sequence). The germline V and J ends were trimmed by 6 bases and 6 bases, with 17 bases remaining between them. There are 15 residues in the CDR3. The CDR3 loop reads CASRAHEGLPGELFF. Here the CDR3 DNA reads TGTGCCAGCAGGGCCCATGAGGGTCTCCCCGGGGAGCTGTTTTTT.

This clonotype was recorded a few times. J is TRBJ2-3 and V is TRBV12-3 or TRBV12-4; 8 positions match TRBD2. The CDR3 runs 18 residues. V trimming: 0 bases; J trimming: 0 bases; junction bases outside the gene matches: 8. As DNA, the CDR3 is TGTGCCAGCAGTTTAGCTGCCTCGAGCGGGGGAAGCACAGATACGCAGTATTTT. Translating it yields CASSLAASSGGSTDTQYF.